This T cell receptor (beta chain) was retrieved from a study of identifying expanded T cells in peripheral blood. Concerning this clone: Its specificity is unknown.

V was clipped by 8 bases and J by 0 bases, with 19 bases between them. This CDR3 is built from 16 residues. CDR1 is LNHDA, CDR2 SQIVND, per germline (reference sequence). TCRdb's table, derived via immunoSEQ multiplex PCR, lists solely in-frame clones and lacks some. This repertoire shows 75,000 to 100,000 clones, over 75% found once; its top ten account for 2.5% to 3.5%. Regarding the study as a whole: Variance in clone template counts between roughly two-week samples significantly increased with total template count across all healthy donors. Approximately 1.2 clones differed between technical replicates, versus 16.4 and 19 over time.

V and J are TRBV19 and TRBJ1-1, with TRBD1 as a possible D gene (6 bases). The specimen was blood. This receptor was identified in a person between 18 and 75 years old in good health. This CDR3 reads CASSPRTANLNTEAFF. In nucleotides, the CDR3 is TGTGCCAGTTCGCCTAGGACAGCCAATTTGAACACTGAAGCTTTCTTT.